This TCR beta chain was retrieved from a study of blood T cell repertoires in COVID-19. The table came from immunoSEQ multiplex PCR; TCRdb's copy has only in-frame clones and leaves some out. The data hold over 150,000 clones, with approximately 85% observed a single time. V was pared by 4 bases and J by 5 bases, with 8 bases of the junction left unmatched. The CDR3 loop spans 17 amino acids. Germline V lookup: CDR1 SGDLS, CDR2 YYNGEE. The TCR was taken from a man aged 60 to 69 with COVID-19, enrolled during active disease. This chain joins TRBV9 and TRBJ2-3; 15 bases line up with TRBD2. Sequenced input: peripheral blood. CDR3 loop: CASSRTSGGAGRDTQYF. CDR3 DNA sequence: TGTGCCAGCAGCCGGACTAGCGGGGGGGCCGGGCGAGATACGCAGTATTTT.